Following are 5 T cell receptor beta chains from one sample sequenced in a study of molecular identifiers for immune sequencing clone quantification. MiXCR was run by TCRdb on the PCR reads, yielding one entry per CDR3 protein. This table has about 9,600 distinct CDR3 sequences, approximately 19% appearing once. Sequencing input: naive CD8+ T cells from blood, with Jurkat cell RNA spiked in. Specified subset: FACS-sorted CD8+CD4-CCR7+CD45RA+ naive T cells. Receptors originate from a human donor in good health. Some libraries in this study had Jurkat cell RNA spiked in.

This clonotype is medium-sized by share. The genes are TRBV27 and TRBJ2-3, with TRBD2 identical over 7 bases. J gave up 4 bases and V 4 bases, and 5 bases lay outside the gene matches. Germline V gene data show CDR1 as MNHEY and CDR2 as SMNVEV (reference sequence). CDR3 length: 14 amino acids. The CDR3 protein is CASSSVGGADTQYF. DNA of the CDR3: TGTGCCAGCAGTTCGGTGGGGGGGGCAGATACGCAGTATTTT.

This clonotype was recorded many times. DNA for the CDR3: TGTGCCAGTAGCCCTGGTGAGGGAATCACAGATACGCAGTATTTT. The encoded protein is CASSPGEGITDTQYF. This chain uses TRBV19 with TRBJ2-3, with a weak D call TRBD2 (5 bases). The CDR3 is 15 residues long. The ends were cut back, 6 bases at V and 2 bases at J, with 15 bases in the middle. Germline-derived CDR1 and CDR2 are LNHDA and SQIVND (reference sequence). Together with reference TRBV19 and TRBJ2-3, the CDR3 gives the full variable domain: DGGITQSPKYLFRKEGQNVTLSCEQNLNHDAMYWYRQDPGQGLRLIYYSQIVNDFQKGDIAEGYSVSREKKESFPLTVTSAQKNPTAFYLCASSPGEGITDTQYFGPGTRLTVL.

In this sample, this clonotype is medium-sized. The genes are TRBV7-2 and TRBJ1-6; the match to TRBD1 covers 7 bases. CDR1 SGHTA and CDR2 FQGNSA come from the germline V gene. This CDR3 is 14 amino acids long. V lost 6 bases to trimming and J lost 7 bases; unmatched junction nucleotides: 6. The CDR3 DNA reads as TGTGCCAGCAGTGAGACAGGGAGAAATTCACCCCTCCACTTT. It codes for CASSETGRNSPLHF.

Worth noting for this clonotype: A read error may account for a junction end that differs from germline. V and J are TRBV28 and TRBJ2-7; D gene ambiguous. The CDR3 covers 13 residues. Germline V gives CDR1 MDHEN, CDR2 SYDVKM. Here the CDR3 reads CVSSLSSVYEQHF. In DNA form, the CDR3 reads TGTGTCAGCAGCCTTTCCAGTGTCTACGAGCAGCACTTC. The full variable domain, its missing parts supplied by reference TRBV28 and TRBJ2-7, is DVKVTQSSRYLVKRTGEKVFLECVQDMDHENMFWYRQDPGLGLRLIYFSYDVKMKEKGDIPEGYSVSREKKERFSLILESASTNQTSMYLCVSSLSSVYEQHFGPGTRLTVT.

There are many counts of this clonotype. This chain joins TRBV11-2 and TRBJ2-6; D ambiguous. V was pared by 3 bases and J by 0 bases, with 3 bases between. This CDR3 region has 14 residues. Germline V gene lookup returns CDR1 SGHAT and CDR2 FQNNGV. The CDR3 region is CASSLDSGANVLTF. In DNA, the CDR3 is TGTGCCAGCAGCTTGGACTCTGGGGCCAACGTCCTGACTTTC. The full variable domain, in which reference TRBV11-2 and TRBJ2-6 provide the parts outside the CDR3, is EAGVAQSPRYKIIEKRQSVAFWCNPISGHATLYWYQQILGQGPKLLIQFQNNGVVDDSQLPKDRFSAERLKGVDSTLKIQPAKLEDSAVYLCASSLDSGANVLTFGAGSRLTVL.